This T cell receptor beta chain was documented in a study of human CD8 memory T cell subsets. This CDR3 comprises 14 residues. Germline V lookup: CDR1 DFQATT, CDR2 SNEGSKA (reference sequence). Note on this clonotype: Its antigen is not identified.

RNA was isolated from duplicate vials, each containing 150,000 sorted CD8+ T cells, for every subset. Study-wide points: Greater diversity in stem-like memory than precursor exhausted T cells was suggested by Chao1 estimates.

Production of TCR beta libraries used UMI-labeled 5' RACE as the method. TCRdb processed the 5' RACE reads again and assigns one entry to each CDR3 protein, with no DNA. This sample lists 5,500 to 8,500 distinct CDR3 sequences; its ten largest clones have more than 20%. Sequenced: CD8+ T cells from PBMCs. This clonotype was obtained from a human donor in good health. The V and J genes are TRBV20-1 and TRBJ1-5; TCRdb outputs TRBD1, but without DNA this stays unchecked. CDR3 residues: CSAREVSGGQPQHF.